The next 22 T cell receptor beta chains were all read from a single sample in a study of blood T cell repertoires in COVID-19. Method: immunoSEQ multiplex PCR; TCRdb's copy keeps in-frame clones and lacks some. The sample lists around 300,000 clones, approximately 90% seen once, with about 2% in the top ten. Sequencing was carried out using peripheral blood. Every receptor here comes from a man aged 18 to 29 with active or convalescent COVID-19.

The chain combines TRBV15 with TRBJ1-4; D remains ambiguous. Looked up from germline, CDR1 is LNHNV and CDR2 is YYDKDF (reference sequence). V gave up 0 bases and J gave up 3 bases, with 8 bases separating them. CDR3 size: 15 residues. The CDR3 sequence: CATSREEGSNEKLFF. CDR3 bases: TGTGCCACCAGCAGAGAAGAGGGTTCTAATGAAAAACTGTTTTTT. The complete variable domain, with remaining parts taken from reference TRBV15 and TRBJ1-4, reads DAMVIQNPRYQVTQFGKPVTLSCSQTLNHNVMYWYQQKSSQAPKLLFHYYDKDFNNEADTPDNFQSRRPNTSFCFLDIRSPGLGDTAMYLCATSREEGSNEKLFFGSGTQLSVL.

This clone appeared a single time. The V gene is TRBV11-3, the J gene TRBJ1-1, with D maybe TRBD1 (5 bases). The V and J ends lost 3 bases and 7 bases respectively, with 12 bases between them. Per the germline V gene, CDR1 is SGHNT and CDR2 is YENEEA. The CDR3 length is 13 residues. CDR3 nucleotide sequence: TGTGCCAGCAGCTTTGACAGATATAGTGAAGCTTTCTTT. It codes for CASSFDRYSEAFF. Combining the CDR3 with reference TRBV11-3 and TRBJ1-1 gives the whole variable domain EAGVVQSPRYKIIEKKQPVAFWCNPISGHNTLYWYLQNLGQGPELLIRYENEEAVDDSQLPKDRFSAERLKGVDSTLKIQPAELGDSAVYLCASSFDRYSEAFFGQGTRLTVV.

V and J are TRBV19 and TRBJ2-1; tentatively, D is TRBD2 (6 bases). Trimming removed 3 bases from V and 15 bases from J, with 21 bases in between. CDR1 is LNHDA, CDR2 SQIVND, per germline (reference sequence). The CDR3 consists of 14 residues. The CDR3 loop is CASSIGGASPSRFF. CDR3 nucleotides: TGTGCCAGTAGTATCGGCGGGGCATCTCCATCCAGGTTCTTC. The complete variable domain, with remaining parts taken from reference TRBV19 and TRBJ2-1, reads DGGITQSPKYLFRKEGQNVTLSCEQNLNHDAMYWYRQDPGQGLRLIYYSQIVNDFQKGDIAEGYSVSREKKESFPLTVTSAQKNPTAFYLCASSIGGASPSRFFGPGTRLTVL.

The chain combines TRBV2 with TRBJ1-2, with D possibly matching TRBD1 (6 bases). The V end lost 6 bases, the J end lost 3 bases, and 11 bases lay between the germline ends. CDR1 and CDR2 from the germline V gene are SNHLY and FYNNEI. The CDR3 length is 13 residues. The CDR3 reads CASRLDSDYGYTF. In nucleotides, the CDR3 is TGTGCCAGCAGATTGGACAGTGACTATGGCTACACCTTC.

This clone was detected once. The CDR3, as DNA: TGTGCCAGCAGGTGGACTAGCGGTTACAATGAGCAGTTCTTC. This sequence encodes CASRWTSGYNEQFF. This chain uses TRBV2 with TRBJ2-1; 10 bases line up with TRBD2. With 6 bases clipped from V and 4 bases from J, the junction kept 3 bases outside the gene matches. Germline CDR1 reads SNHLY; CDR2 reads FYNNEI. The CDR3 runs to 14 residues.

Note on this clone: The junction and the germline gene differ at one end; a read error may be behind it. CDR3 in amino acids: CASSPGLAGRNGQFF. In nucleotides, the CDR3 is TGTGCCAGCAGCCCTGGACTAGCGGGGAGGAATGGGCAGTTCTTC. The chain combines TRBV5-5 with TRBJ2-1, with 12 bases fitting TRBD2. CDR3 length equals 15 residues. Looked up from germline, CDR1 is SGHKS and CDR2 is YYEKEE (reference sequence).

The CDR3 nucleotides are TGTGCCAGCAGCCAAGAAGGTGGGGGCGCAAGCAAAAACATTCAGTACTTC. Translation gives CASSQEGGGASKNIQYF. The chain has TRBV3-1 (or the pseudogene TRBV3-2) and TRBJ2-4; D perhaps matches TRBD1 (6 bases). The CDR3 covers 17 residues. With 0 bases removed from V and 3 bases from J, the gap between germline ends came to 15 bases. Germline loops: CDR1 LGHDT, CDR2 YNNKEL (reference sequence).

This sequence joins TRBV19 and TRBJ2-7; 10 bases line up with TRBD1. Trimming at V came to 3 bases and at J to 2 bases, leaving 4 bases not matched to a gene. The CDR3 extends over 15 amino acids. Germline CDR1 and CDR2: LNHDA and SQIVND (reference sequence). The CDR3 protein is CASSIWGQGTYEQYF. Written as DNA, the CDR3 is TGTGCCAGTAGTATCTGGGGACAGGGGACCTACGAGCAGTACTTC.

CDR3 nucleotide sequence: TGTGCCAGCAGTCAGGGGGGAAAACTGTTTTTT. Its protein product is CASSQGGKLFF. The chain joins TRBV5-8 to TRBJ1-4; 7 nucleotides align to TRBD1. This CDR3 has 11 amino acids. The germline V gene encodes CDR1 SGHTS and CDR2 YDEGEE. J was trimmed by 10 bases and V by 5 bases; bases with no gene match: 2.

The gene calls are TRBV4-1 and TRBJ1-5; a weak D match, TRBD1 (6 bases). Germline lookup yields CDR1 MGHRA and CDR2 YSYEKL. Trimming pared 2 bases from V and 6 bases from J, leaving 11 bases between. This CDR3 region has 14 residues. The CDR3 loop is CASSQTGKGQPQHF. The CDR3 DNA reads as TGCGCCAGCAGCCAAACAGGGAAGGGTCAGCCCCAGCATTTT.

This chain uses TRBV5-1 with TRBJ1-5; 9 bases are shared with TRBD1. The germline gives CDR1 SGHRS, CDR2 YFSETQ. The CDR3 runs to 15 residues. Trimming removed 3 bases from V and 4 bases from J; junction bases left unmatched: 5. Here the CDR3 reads CASSSTGGLNQPQHF. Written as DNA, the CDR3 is TGCGCCAGCAGCTCGACAGGGGGATTAAATCAGCCCCAGCATTTT.

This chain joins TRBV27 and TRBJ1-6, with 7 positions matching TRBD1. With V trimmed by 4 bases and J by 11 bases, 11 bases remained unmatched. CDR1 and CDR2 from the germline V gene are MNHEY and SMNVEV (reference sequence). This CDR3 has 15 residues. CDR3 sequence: CASSSATGTVPPLHF. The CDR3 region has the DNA TGTGCCAGCAGTTCAGCCACCGGGACAGTACCACCCCTCCACTTT.

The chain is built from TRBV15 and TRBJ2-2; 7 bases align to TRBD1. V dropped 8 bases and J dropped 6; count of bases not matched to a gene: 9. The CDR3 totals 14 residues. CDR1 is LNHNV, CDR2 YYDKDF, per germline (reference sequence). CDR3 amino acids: CATSHRGFAGELFF. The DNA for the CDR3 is TGTGCCACCTCCCACAGGGGATTTGCCGGGGAGCTGTTTTTT.

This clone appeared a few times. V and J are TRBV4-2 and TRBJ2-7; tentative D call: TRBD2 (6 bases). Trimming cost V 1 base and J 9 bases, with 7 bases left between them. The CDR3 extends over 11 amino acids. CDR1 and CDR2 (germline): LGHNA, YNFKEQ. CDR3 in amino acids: CASSQGGGQYF. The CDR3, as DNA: TGTGCCAGCAGCCAAGGGGGAGGGCAGTACTTC.

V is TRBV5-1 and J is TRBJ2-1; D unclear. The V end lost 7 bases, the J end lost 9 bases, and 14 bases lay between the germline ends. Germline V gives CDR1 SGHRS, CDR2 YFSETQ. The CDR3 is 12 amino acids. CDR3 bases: TGCGCCAGCGAGCTTGGATCAGGTGAGCAGTTCTTC. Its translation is CASELGSGEQFF.

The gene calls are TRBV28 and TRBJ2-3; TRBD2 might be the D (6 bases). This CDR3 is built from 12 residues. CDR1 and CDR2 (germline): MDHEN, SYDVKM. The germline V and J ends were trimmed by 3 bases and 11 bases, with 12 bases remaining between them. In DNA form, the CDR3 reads TGTGCCAGCAGTTTTGGGCTAGCGTTGCAGTATTTT. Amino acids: CASSFGLALQYF.

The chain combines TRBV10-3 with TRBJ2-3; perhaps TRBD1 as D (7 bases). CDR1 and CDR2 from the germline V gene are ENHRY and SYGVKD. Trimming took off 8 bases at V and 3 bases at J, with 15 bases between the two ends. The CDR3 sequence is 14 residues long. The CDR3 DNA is TGTGCCATCGGAGGGACAGCTATAACAGATACGCAGTATTTT. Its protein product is CAIGGTAITDTQYF.

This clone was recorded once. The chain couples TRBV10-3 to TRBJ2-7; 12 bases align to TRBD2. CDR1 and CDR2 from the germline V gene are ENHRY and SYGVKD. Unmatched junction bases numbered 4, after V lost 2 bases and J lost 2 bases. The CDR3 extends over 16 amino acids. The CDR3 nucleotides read TGTGCCATCAGTGAGCTTCGGACTAGCGGGACCTACGAGCAGTACTTC. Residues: CAISELRTSGTYEQYF.

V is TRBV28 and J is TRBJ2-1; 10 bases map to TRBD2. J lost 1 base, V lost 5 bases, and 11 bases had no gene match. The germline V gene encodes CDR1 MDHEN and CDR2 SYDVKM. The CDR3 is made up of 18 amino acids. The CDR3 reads CASSLPIFSGRSYNEQFF. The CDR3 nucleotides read TGTGCCAGCAGTCTCCCGATCTTTAGCGGGAGGTCCTACAATGAGCAGTTCTTC.

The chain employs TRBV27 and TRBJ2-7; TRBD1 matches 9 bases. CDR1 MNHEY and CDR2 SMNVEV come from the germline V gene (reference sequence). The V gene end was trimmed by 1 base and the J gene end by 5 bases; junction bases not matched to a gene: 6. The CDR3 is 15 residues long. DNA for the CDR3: TGTGCCAGCAGTTTATGGGGACAGGGATCAGACGAGCAGTACTTC. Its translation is CASSLWGQGSDEQYF.

Written as DNA, the CDR3 is TGTGCCAGCAGCCAAGAAAACGGACAGTTTAATGAAAAACTGTTTTTT. Amino acid sequence: CASSQENGQFNEKLFF. The chain couples TRBV4-2 to TRBJ1-4; perhaps TRBD1 as D (6 bases). Germline assignment: CDR1 LGHNA and CDR2 YNFKEQ. The CDR3 runs to 16 residues. Trimming pared 0 bases from V and 4 bases from J, leaving 12 bases between.

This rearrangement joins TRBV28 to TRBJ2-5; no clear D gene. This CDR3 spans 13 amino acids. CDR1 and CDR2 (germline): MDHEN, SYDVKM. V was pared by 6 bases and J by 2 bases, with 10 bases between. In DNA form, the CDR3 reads TGTGCCAGCAGCTCCCCCAGACAAGAGACCCAGTACTTC. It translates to CASSSPRQETQYF. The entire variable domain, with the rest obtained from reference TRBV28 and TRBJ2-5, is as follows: DVKVTQSSRYLVKRTGEKVFLECVQDMDHENMFWYRQDPGLGLRLIYFSYDVKMKEKGDIPEGYSVSREKKERFSLILESASTNQTSMYLCASSSPRQETQYFGPGTRLLVL.